This T cell receptor beta chain was retrieved from a study of cytomegalovirus exposure and HLA in healthy donors. A remark on this clone: Its target is unknown.

Study findings and constraints: Most of the TCR beta V segments (in an earlier analysis) were productive either about 90% or about 30% of the time.

CDR1 and CDR2 from the germline V gene are MNHEY and SVGAGI. CDR3 size: 15 residues. The V end lost 6 bases, the J end lost 0 bases, and 12 bases lay between the germline ends. PCR primers comprised 60 Vbeta and 13 Jbeta primers. Sequencing was performed with immunoSEQ multiplex PCR; in TCRdb, only in-frame clones are kept and a portion is missing. The repertoire holds some 140,000 clones, less than 85% seen once, with around 10% in the top ten. The sequence derives from a woman aged 50 to 65 in good health and CMV-seropositive. The rearrangement joins TRBV6-5 to TRBJ1-5; unclear D gene. The material sequenced was PBMCs. CDR3 sequence reads: CASSIGAYSNQPQHF. Here the CDR3 DNA reads TGTGCCAGCAGCATCGGAGCATATAGCAATCAGCCCCAGCATTTT.